The 20 T cell receptor beta chains listed next were all sequenced from one sample in a study of tumor-infiltrating lymphocytes in primary liver carcinoma. Production of TCR beta cDNA used 400 to 650 ng total RNA together with a constant-region primer. Library construction for TCR beta comprised three nested multiplex PCR rounds performed with slightly modified ARM-PCR. Amplification in the first two PCR rounds was performed using TRBV1-TRBV30 forward primers and a C-beta reverse primer for approximately 10 cycles each. TCRdb called the multiplex PCR reads again in MiXCR, with one record for every CDR3 protein. The profile shows about 22,000 distinct CDR3 sequences, about 84% of them singletons. Taking roughly 20-32 mg of unsorted bulk tissue, the authors co-extracted RNA and DNA. The sequenced material came from liver tumor tissue from sampling region 2. The subset is: tumor region T2, inferior pole. The receptors originated from a young woman with primary liver carcinoma and hepatitis B virus infection.

The chain links TRBV29-1 to TRBJ1-2; D not resolved. The germline V gene encodes CDR1 SQVTM and CDR2 ANQGSEA. This CDR3 is 14 amino acids long. V gave up 8 bases and J gave up 7 bases, with 23 bases separating them. Here the CDR3 DNA reads TGCAGCCTTGCTAGAACAGTGAACTTGGGTGGCTACACCTTC. Its protein is CSLARTVNLGGYTF.

Turning to this clonotype: The missing conserved phenylalanine or tryptophan at the end of this CDR3 makes a read error likely. It is unclear where the CDR3 begins or ends on the DNA, so no DNA is shown, and the CDR3 is as TCRdb lists it. The rearrangement uses TRBV12-3 or TRBV12-4 and TRBJ2-5; TRBD1 is the table's D call, not checked against the DNA. The CDR3 totals 15 residues, both ends included. CDR3 in amino acids: CASSTYPGSEETQYV.

Comments on this clonotype: Relative to the germline gene, one junction end is altered; a read error may explain this. The CDR3 coding sequence is TGTGCCAGCAGCCGACCAGCGAGGGGGGGGTATGAGCAGTTGTTC. Translated: CASSRPARGGYEQLF. V is TRBV11-3 and J is TRBJ2-1, with a weak D call TRBD2 (7 bases). The germline gives CDR1 SGHNT, CDR2 YENEEA. The CDR3 runs to 15 residues.

Note on this clonotype: The CDR3 ends on some other residue instead of the conserved phenylalanine or tryptophan, so this is likely a read error. J is TRBJ2-3 and V is TRBV4-3, with D uncertain. The CDR3 is 16 residues long. V dropped 1 base and J dropped 7 bases, with 18 bases sitting between them. Germline V lookup: CDR1 LGHNA, CDR2 YSLEER. The CDR3 coding sequence is TGCGCCAGCAGCCAAGGTTTTGCGGAAACCAGGCATACGCAGTATTTG. Its protein product is CASSQGFAETRHTQYL.

Details on this clonotype: No conserved phenylalanine or tryptophan is present at the end of the CDR3, so a read error is the likely explanation. The chain combines TRBV6-5 with TRBJ2-6; tentative D call: TRBD2 (6 bases). The germline V and J ends were trimmed by 8 bases and 3 bases, with 14 bases remaining between them. There are 15 residues in the CDR3. From germline, CDR1 is MNHEY and CDR2 SVGAGI. CDR3 loop: CASGLRGFGANVLTI. Written as DNA, the CDR3 is TGTGCCAGCGGATTACGGGGGTTTGGGGCCAACGTCCTGACTATC.

For the CDR3, the DNA is TGTGCCAACTGCTTAGTCGGATGGGGCACCGGGGAGCTGTTTTTT. Translating it yields CANCLVGWGTGELFF. The chain recombines TRBV11-2 with TRBJ2-2; D is ambiguous. This CDR3 has 15 amino acids. Germline CDR1 is SGHAT and CDR2 is FQNNGV. The V gene lost 10 bases and the J gene lost 4 bases, with 19 bases spanning the gap.

On this clonotype: Germline is not matched at one junction end, which may reflect a read error. The chain carries TRBV29-1 and TRBJ2-7; no firm D call. CDR1 and CDR2 from the germline V gene are SQVTM and ANQGSEA. This CDR3 comprises 12 residues. The CDR3 DNA reads as TGCAGCGTTGAAAGCAGCTCCTACAAGCAGTACTTC. This codes for CSVESSSYKQYF.

This clonotype was recorded many times. In nucleotides, the CDR3 is TGTGCCAGCAGCGCTGAGAGGACAGGTACCACAGATACGCAGTATTTT. Its protein product is CASSAERTGTTDTQYF. V usage is TRBV11-2 and J usage is TRBJ2-3; 7 positions agree with TRBD1. CDR3 length: 16 amino acids. CDR1 SGHAT and CDR2 FQNNGV come from the germline V gene. Trimming cost V 5 bases and J 2 bases; bases outside gene matches: 10.

This clonotype was detected ten times or more. The rearrangement uses TRBV4-3 and TRBJ1-5, with 10 positions matching TRBD1. With V trimmed by 4 bases and J by 4 bases, 1 base remained unmatched. Germline-derived CDR1 and CDR2 are LGHNA and YSLEER. CDR3 size: 14 residues. DNA for the CDR3: TGCGCCAGCAGCCCGGGACAGGGGAATCAGCCCCAGCATTTT. This codes for CASSPGQGNQPQHF.

To note about this clonotype: A junction end diverges from the germline sequence, so it may reflect a read error. V usage is TRBV11-2 and J usage is TRBJ2-1; D is unclear. Germline V gene sequence: CDR1 SGHAT, CDR2 FQNNGV. The CDR3 has 13 residues. The CDR3 region has the DNA TGTGCCAGCAGTTTAGGCTCCTACAATAAGCAGTTCTTC. This gives the protein CASSLGSYNKQFF.

A word on this clonotype: The CDR3 does not end in the conserved phenylalanine or tryptophan, so this is likely a read error. V usage is TRBV28 and J usage is TRBJ2-7; D not certain. Looked up from germline, CDR1 is MDHEN and CDR2 is SYDVKM. The CDR3 has 11 amino acids. In DNA, the CDR3 is TGTGCCAGCTGTTTAGCTTTCGAGCAGTACTTA. Amino acids: CASCLAFEQYL.

About this clonotype: One end of the junction varies from germline; a read error may be responsible. The gene calls are TRBV28 and TRBJ2-3; D remains unclear. In germline, CDR1 is MDHEN, CDR2 SYDVKM. The CDR3 loop spans 13 amino acids. The CDR3, as DNA: TGTGTCAGCATTCCCCATCGGGCCGATACGCAGTATTTT. Its protein product is CVSIPHRADTQYF.

As concerns this clonotype: A read error is likely, as this CDR3 ends without the conserved phenylalanine or tryptophan. CDR3 coding DNA: TGTGCTAGCAGGCCTACCCCATACAATGAGCAGTTCTGC. As protein: CASRPTPYNEQFC. V usage is TRBV28 and J usage is TRBJ2-1, with D hard to call. The germline V gene has CDR1 MDHEN and CDR2 SYDVKM. This CDR3 has 13 residues.

This rearrangement joins TRBV5-6 to TRBJ2-2, with D unclear. The CDR3 spans 15 residues. Germline V CDR1 and CDR2: SGHDT, YYEEEE. Trimming removed 1 base at V and 13 bases at J, with 20 bases between. This CDR3 is CASSLTPRVTSGLFF. The CDR3 DNA is TGTGCCAGCAGCTTGACACCCAGAGTCACCAGTGGGCTGTTTTTT.

About this clonotype itself: Because it lacks the conserved phenylalanine or tryptophan at the end, this CDR3 is likely a read error. The chain carries TRBV7-8 and TRBJ1-2; 10 bases fit TRBD1. CDR1 and CDR2 (germline): SGHVS, FQNEAQ. This CDR3 is built from 14 residues. CDR3 sequence reads: CTNSSGTGVYGYTS. The DNA of the CDR3 is TGTACCAACAGTTCCGGGACAGGGGTCTATGGCTACACCTCC.

As to this clonotype: Given a much more abundant clone one base away, this may be a read error. The chain joins TRBV19 to TRBJ2-5; no clear D. V shed 0 bases and J shed 2 bases, with 13 bases lying between them. The CDR3 runs to 16 residues. Germline V gene sequence: CDR1 LNHDA, CDR2 SQIVND (reference sequence). CDR3 protein: CASSIEDVDDQETQYF. The DNA of the CDR3 is TGTGCCAGTAGTATAGAGGATGTTGACGATCAAGAGACCCAGTACTTC.

Remarks on this clonotype: The germline gene is not matched at one end of the junction; a read error may be the cause. This rearrangement joins TRBV10-3 to TRBJ2-1, with D possibly matching TRBD2 (6 bases). Germline V gives CDR1 ENHRY, CDR2 SYGVKD. This CDR3 is built from 16 residues. As DNA, the CDR3 is TGTGTCATCAGTGCTTCGATGGCGGGAAGAAACAATGAGCAATTCTTC. Encoded protein: CVISASMAGRNNEQFF.

Points on this clonotype: This may be a read error, as it is one base from a much larger clone. No conserved phenylalanine or tryptophan ends this CDR3, so it is likely a read error. This chain links TRBV6-2 or TRBV6-3 with TRBJ1-5, with D possibly matching TRBD1 (6 bases). Germline V gives CDR1 MNHEY, CDR2 SVGEGT. The length of the CDR3 is 14 residues. DNA of the CDR3: TGTACCAGCAGTAGGACAGTCGGATTTCAGCGCCAGCATATT. Residues: CTSSRTVGFQRQHI.

Comments on this clonotype: The junction shows a germline mismatch at one end, possibly a read error. The chain is built from TRBV11-2 and TRBJ2-2; TRBD2 matches at 9 bases. The CDR3 totals 18 residues. The V gene's germline CDR1 is SGHAT and CDR2 FQNNGV. The CDR3 sequence: CSSSSPRAGGPNVGELFF. In nucleotides, the CDR3 is TGTTCCAGCAGCTCACCCCGAGCGGGAGGCCCGAACGTCGGGGAGCTGTTTTTT. The entire variable domain, with the rest obtained from reference TRBV11-2 and TRBJ2-2, is as follows: EAGVAQSPRYKIIEKRQSVAFWCNPISGHATLYWYQQILGQGPKLLIQFQNNGVVDDSQLPKDRFSAERLKGVDSTLKIQPAKLEDSAVYLCSSSSPRAGGPNVGELFFGEGSRLTVL.

In regard to this clonotype: Given the absence of the conserved phenylalanine or tryptophan at the CDR3 end, a read error is likely. J is TRBJ2-7 and V is TRBV4-3; perhaps TRBD2 as D (6 bases). CDR3 size: 18 residues. Looked up from germline, CDR1 is LGHNA and CDR2 is YSLEER. The CDR3 DNA follows: TGCGCCAGCAGCCAAGCTGTGATGGGGGGTCACATTAGCTACGAACAGTACTTA. This sequence encodes CASSQAVMGGHISYEQYL.